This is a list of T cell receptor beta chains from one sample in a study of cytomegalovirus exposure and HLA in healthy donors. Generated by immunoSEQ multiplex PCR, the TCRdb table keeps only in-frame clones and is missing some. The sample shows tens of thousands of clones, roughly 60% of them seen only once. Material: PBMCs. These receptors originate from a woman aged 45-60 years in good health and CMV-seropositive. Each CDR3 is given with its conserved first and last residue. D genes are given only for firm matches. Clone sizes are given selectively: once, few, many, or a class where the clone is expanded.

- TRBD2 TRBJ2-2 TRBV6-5 TGTGCCAGCAGCCGAGGGAGGGCTTTGGGGGAGCTGTTTTTT CASSRGRALGELFF
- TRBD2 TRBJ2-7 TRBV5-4 TGTGCCAGCAGCTGGGCTAGCGGGGATCACGAGCAGTACTTC CASSWASGDHEQYF
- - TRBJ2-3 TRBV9 TGTGCCAGCAGCGTAGTCGGAGGGACAGATACGCAGTATTTT CASSVVGGTDTQYF
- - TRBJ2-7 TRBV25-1 TGTGCCAGCAGTGAATATCGGGTAGACGAGCAGTACTTC CASSEYRVDEQYF
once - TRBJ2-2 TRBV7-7 TGTGCCAGCAGCCCTTTGAAATTAGACTACACCGGGGAGCTGTTTTTT CASSPLKLDYTGELFF
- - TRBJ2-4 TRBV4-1 TGCGCCAGCAGCCAAGAGGTTGGGCCCCTGGGTAGCATTCAGTACTTC CASSQEVGPLGSIQYF
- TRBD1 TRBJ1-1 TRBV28 TGTGCCAGCAGTTTGCCCCCAGACAGGGGGGGAGCTTTCTTT CASSLPPDRGGAFF
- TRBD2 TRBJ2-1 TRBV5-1 TGCGCCAGCAGCCTGGGACTAGCGGGTTCCCTTAGCTCCTACAATGAGCAGTTCTTC CASSLGLAGSLSSYNEQFF
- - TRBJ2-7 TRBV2 TGTGCCACCCTTCAGGGGTCTGCTGTCTACGAGCAGTACTTC CATLQGSAVYEQYF
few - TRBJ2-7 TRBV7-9 TGTTCCAGCAGCTTACTTGCGGGCGACGCCGCCTACGAGCAGTACTTC CSSSLLAGDAAYEQYF
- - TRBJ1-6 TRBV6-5 TGTGCCAGCAGTTACCGGGGGGGGGCGGCTAATTCACCCCTCCACTTT CASSYRGGAANSPLHF
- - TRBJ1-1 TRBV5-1 TGCGCCAGCAGCAGGACAGTGGAGAACACTGAAGCTTTCTTT CASSRTVENTEAFF
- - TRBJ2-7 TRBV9 TGTGCCAGCAGCGTAGCAGGGTTAGGCTACGAGCAGTACTTC CASSVAGLGYEQYF
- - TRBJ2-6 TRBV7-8 TGTGCCAGCAGCTTAGGACAGGCTGGGGCCAACGTCCTGACTTTC CASSLGQAGANVLTF
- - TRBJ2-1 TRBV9 TGTGCCAGCAGCGTAGTTTCTACCCCGGGCTACAATGAGCAGTTCTTC CASSVVSTPGYNEQFF
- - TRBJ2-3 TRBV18 TGTGCCAGCTCACCACCTTCCGGGATAAGGGGCACAGATACGCAGTATTTT CASSPPSGIRGTDTQYF
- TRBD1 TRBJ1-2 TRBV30 TGTGCCTGGAGAGAGACAGGGAAGGCTGGCTACACCTTC CAWRETGKAGYTF
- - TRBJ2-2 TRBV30 TGTGCCTGGAGTGAGGGGGGGCACACCGGGGAGCTGTTTTTT CAWSEGGHTGELFF
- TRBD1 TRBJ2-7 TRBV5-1 TGCGCCAGCAGCCCGAGGGGGACAGTAAACGGGCAGTACTTC CASSPRGTVNGQYF
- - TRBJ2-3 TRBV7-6 TGTGCCAGCAGCTTAGGGGTCAGGACACCAAGCACAGATACGCAGTATTTT CASSLGVRTPSTDTQYF
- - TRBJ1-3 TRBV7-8 TGTGCCAGCAGCTTAGTTCCCGAGGGCTCCTCTGGAAACACCATATATTTT CASSLVPEGSSGNTIYF
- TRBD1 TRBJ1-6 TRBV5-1 TGCGTCAGCAGCTTGGCGGACAGGGAAACGCCACCCCTCCACTTT CVSSLADRETPPLHF
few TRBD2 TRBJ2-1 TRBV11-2 TGTGCCAGCAGCCGCCCCGGGGGGGAGGGCTACAATGAGCAGTTCTTC CASSRPGGEGYNEQFF
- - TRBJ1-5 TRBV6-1 TGTGCCAGCAGTGAAGCGATTAGGGGCCAGCCCCAGCATTTT CASSEAIRGQPQHF
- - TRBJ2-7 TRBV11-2 TGTGCCAGCAGCTTACTTCCGGGGTACAGCTCCTACGAGCAGTACTTC CASSLLPGYSSYEQYF
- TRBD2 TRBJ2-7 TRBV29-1 TGCAGCGTCACACCGGGAGGGCAGGGGCCTACCGAGCAGTACTTC CSVTPGGQGPTEQYF
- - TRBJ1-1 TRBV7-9 TGTGCCAGCAGCTTACCCGGAGGTGAAGCTTTCTTT CASSLPGGEAFF
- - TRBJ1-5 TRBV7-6 TGTGCCAGCAGCTTAAACTTGAATCAGCCCCAGCATTTT CASSLNLNQPQHF
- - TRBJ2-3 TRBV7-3 TGTGCCAGCAGCCCATCGGGAACAGATACGCAGTATTTT CASSPSGTDTQYF
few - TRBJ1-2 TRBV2 TGTGCCAGCAGTGATTCGGGGGGAGACTTTGGCTACACCTTC CASSDSGGDFGYTF
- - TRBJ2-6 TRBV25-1 TGTGCCAGCAGTGAATATCAGGGGCTCGAAGCTGGGGCCAACGTCCTGACTTTC CASSEYQGLEAGANVLTF
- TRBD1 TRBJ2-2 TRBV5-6 TGTGCCAGCAGCTTCGGACAGGGACACACCGGGGAGCTGTTTTTT CASSFGQGHTGELFF
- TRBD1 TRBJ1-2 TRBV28 TGTGCCAGCAGTTTATTGGGACAGCCTCACTATGGCTACACCTTC CASSLLGQPHYGYTF
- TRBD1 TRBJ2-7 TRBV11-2 TGTGCCAGCAGCTTGGACAGGGTTCCTCCCGAGCAGTACTTC CASSLDRVPPEQYF
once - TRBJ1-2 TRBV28 TGTGCCAGCAGTTCCATGACGGCCTCGACTGCTAACTATGGCTACACCTTC CASSSMTASTANYGYTF
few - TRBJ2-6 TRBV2 TGTGCCAGCAGTGGAGTCGGCTCTGGGGCCAACGTCCTGACTTTC CASSGVGSGANVLTF
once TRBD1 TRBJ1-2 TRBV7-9 TGTGCCAGCAGCTGGGACAGCAGCTATGGCTACACCTTC CASSWDSSYGYTF
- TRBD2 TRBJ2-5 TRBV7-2 TGTGCCAGCAGCTTAGGAAGCGGGGGGACTCGGGAGACCCAGTACTTC CASSLGSGGTRETQYF
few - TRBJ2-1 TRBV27 TGTGCCAGCAGTTCCCCACAGGGATACAATGAGCAGTTCTTC CASSSPQGYNEQFF
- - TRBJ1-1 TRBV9 TGTGCCAGCAGCAAAACACGGAACACTGAAGCTTTCTTT CASSKTRNTEAFF
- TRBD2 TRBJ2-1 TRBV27 TGTGCCAGCAGTATCCTAGCGGGGGGATACAATGAGCAGTTCTTC CASSILAGGYNEQFF
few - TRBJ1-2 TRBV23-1 TGCGCCAACAATTTTCCAAACAGGCCCACCAACTATGGCTACACCTTC CANNFPNRPTNYGYTF
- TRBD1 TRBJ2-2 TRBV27 TGTGCCAGCAGTTTAATGACCGGGACAGGGTCGATTCTAACCGGGGAGCTGTTTTTT CASSLMTGTGSILTGELFF
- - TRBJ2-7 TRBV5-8 TGTGCCAGCAGCTTGGGGCAGCGAAGGTTGGTCGACGAGCAGTACTTC CASSLGQRRLVDEQYF
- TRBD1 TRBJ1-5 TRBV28 TGTGCCAGCAGTCTAGGGACAGGGAGTCAGCCCCAGCATTTT CASSLGTGSQPQHF
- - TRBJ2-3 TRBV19 TGTGCCACCCACAGGGGAGGAGATACGCAGTATTTT CATHRGGDTQYF
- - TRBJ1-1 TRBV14 TGTGCCAGCAGCCAAGAAGTGGTGGGGCGGAACACTGAAGCTTTCTTT CASSQEVVGRNTEAFF
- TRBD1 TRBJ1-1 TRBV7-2 TGTGCCAGCAGCTTAGTCCCCGCAGGACAGGGGGCGGTGGCTTTCTTT CASSLVPAGQGAVAFF
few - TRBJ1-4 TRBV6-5 TGTGCCAGCAGTTACGTCCCCGGCGGTGAAAAACTGTTTTTT CASSYVPGGEKLFF
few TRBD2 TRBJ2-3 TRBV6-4 TGTGCCAGCAGTGACTTCGGACTAGCGGGGGCCACGCAGTATTTT CASSDFGLAGATQYF
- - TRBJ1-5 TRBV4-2 TGTGCCAGCAGCCAATCGGGACAATCCATAGACTTTAATCAGCCCCAGCATTTT CASSQSGQSIDFNQPQHF
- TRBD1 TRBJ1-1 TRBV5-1 TGCGCCAGCAGCTCAGGGACAGGGTGGACTGAAGCTTTCTTT CASSSGTGWTEAFF
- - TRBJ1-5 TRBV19 TGTGCCAGTAGTATATGGTTGGTAGATGGCAATCAGCCCCAGCATTTT CASSIWLVDGNQPQHF
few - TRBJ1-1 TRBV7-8 TGTGCCAGCAGCGCGACACCGAACACTGAAGCTTTCTTT CASSATPNTEAFF
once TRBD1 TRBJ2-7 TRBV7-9 TGTGCCAGCAGCCCTGGGACAGGCCGAAGATACGAGCAGTACTTC CASSPGTGRRYEQYF